This TCR beta chain was retrieved from a study of shared clonotypes between healthy human individuals. Study-level points and caveats: Among non-shared clonotypes, generation probabilities were lower than among those shared by all four donors. Expectations were that clonotype sharing among donors would be affected by sequencing depth.

CDR1 SEHNR and CDR2 FQNEAQ come from the germline V gene (reference sequence). The CDR3 totals 16 residues. The junction had 4 bases not matched to a gene; V was cut back by 1 base and J by 1 base. This clone was counted a few times. What it binds is not known. Generated by immunoSEQ multiplex PCR, the TCRdb table keeps only in-frame clones and is missing some. The table shows over a million clones, with approximately 80% occurring only once. This chain joins TRBV7-9 and TRBJ2-3; TRBD2 matches at 8 bases. Sequenced: memory CD4+ T cells from PBMCs. Subset meaning: CD45RA-negative fraction. The sequence was obtained from a man younger than 35 in good health. Some clones in this sample may be carry-over from other donors' samples. CDR3 protein: CASSLGTSRGTDTQYF. In DNA form, the CDR3 reads TGTGCCAGCAGCTTAGGGACTAGCCGCGGCACAGATACGCAGTATTTT.